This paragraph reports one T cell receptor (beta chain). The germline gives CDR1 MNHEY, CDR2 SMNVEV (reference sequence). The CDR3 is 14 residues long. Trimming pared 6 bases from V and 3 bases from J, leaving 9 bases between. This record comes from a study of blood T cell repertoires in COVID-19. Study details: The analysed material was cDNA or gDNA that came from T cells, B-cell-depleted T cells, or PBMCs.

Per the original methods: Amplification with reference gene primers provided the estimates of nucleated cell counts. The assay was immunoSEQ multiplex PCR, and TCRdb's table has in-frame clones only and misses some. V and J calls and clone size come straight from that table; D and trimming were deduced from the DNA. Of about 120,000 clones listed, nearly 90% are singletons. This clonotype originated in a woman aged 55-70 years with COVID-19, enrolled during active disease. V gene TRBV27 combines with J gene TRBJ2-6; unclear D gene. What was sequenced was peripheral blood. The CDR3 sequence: CASSPLIGANVLTF. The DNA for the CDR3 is TGTGCCAGCAGCCCTCTAATTGGGGCCAACGTCCTGACTTTC.